The 9 T cell receptor beta chains given below trace back to one sample, sequenced in a study of Ad26.COV2.S vaccination and SARS-CoV-2 variants. The treatment: around 19 received Ad26.COV2.S at low or high dose, single or two shots; a few received placebo; per-sample allocation not given. It was on day 63 after the first vaccine or placebo injection that samples were taken. Sequencing used immunoSEQ multiplex PCR; TCRdb keeps in-frame clones, though not all of them. The data hold 300,000 to 350,000 clones, with just under 85% observed a single time. The input for sequencing was peripheral blood, taken in a trial of Ad26.COV2.S vaccine versus placebo. The receptors here all came from a person between 18 and 65 years old who received the Ad26.COV2.S COVID-19 vaccine or a placebo.

This clone was counted between two and nine times. The V and J genes are TRBV2 and TRBJ2-7, with D tentatively TRBD2 (5 bases). Germline V gene lookup returns CDR1 SNHLY and CDR2 FYNNEI. The CDR3 has 11 amino acids. This CDR3 reads CASGPYYEQYF. As DNA, the CDR3 is TGTGCAAGCGGACCCTACTACGAGCAGTACTTC.

The chain joins TRBV7-6 to TRBJ2-1; 8 bases are shared with TRBD1. V was pared by 4 bases and J by 5 bases, with 7 bases of the junction left unmatched. Germline loops: CDR1 SGHVS, CDR2 FNYEAQ. This CDR3 contains 15 residues. This CDR3 reads CASSSDRGIHNEQFF. For the CDR3, the DNA is TGTGCCAGCAGCTCTGACAGGGGTATTCACAATGAGCAGTTCTTC.

The chain carries TRBV9 and TRBJ2-7; weak D call: TRBD1 (6 bases). The CDR3 is 15 residues long. Germline values: CDR1 SGDLS, CDR2 YYNGEE. Trimming removed 0 bases at V and 2 bases at J, with 12 bases between. The CDR3: CASSVASDSTYEQYF. CDR3 in DNA: TGTGCCAGCAGCGTAGCTTCGGACAGTACCTACGAGCAGTACTTC.

In DNA form, the CDR3 reads TGTGCCAGCAGCTTAGTGTCGGGGGGCCCAGGCTCCTATAATTCACCCCTCCACTTT. Protein product: CASSLVSGGPGSYNSPLHF. The chain uses TRBV7-9 and TRBJ1-6, with a possible D match to TRBD1 (6 bases). The CDR3 is 19 residues long. Germline CDR1 and CDR2: SEHNR and FQNEAQ (reference sequence). Trimming removed 1 base at V and 0 bases at J, with 16 bases between.

This clone was detected only once. The chain combines TRBV5-5 with TRBJ1-5; D gene uncertain. V shed 2 bases and J shed 10 bases, with 10 bases lying between them. Germline V gene lookup returns CDR1 SGHKS and CDR2 YYEKEE (reference sequence). The CDR3 runs 12 residues. Here the CDR3 DNA reads TGTGCCAGCAGCTTATATGATTTTCCCCAGCATTTT. Its translation is CASSLYDFPQHF.

The chain links TRBV7-2 to TRBJ1-4, with 9 bases matching TRBD1. Germline V CDR1 and CDR2: SGHTA, FQGNSA. There are 16 residues in the CDR3. With V trimmed by 5 bases and J by 7 bases, 11 bases remained unmatched. The DNA of the CDR3 is TGTGCCAGCAGCCCCGCCGCCGGGACAGGGCTTGAAAAACTGTTTTTT. Protein: CASSPAAGTGLEKLFF. The complete variable domain, with remaining parts taken from reference TRBV7-2 and TRBJ1-4, reads GAGVSQSPSNKVTEKGKDVELRCDPISGHTALYWYRQSLGQGLEFLIYFQGNSAPDKSGLPSDRFSAERTGGSVSTLTIQRTQQEDSAVYLCASSPAAGTGLEKLFFGSGTQLSVL.

This chain joins TRBV7-2 and TRBJ2-2, with TRBD2 identical over 10 bases. Germline assignment: CDR1 SGHTA and CDR2 FQGNSA. The CDR3 consists of 16 residues. The junction had 3 bases not matched to a gene; V was cut back by 2 bases and J by 3 bases. CDR3 in amino acids: CASSLKAGGYTGELFF. For the CDR3, the DNA is TGTGCCAGCAGCTTAAAAGCGGGGGGGTACACCGGGGAGCTGTTTTTT.

V and J are TRBV27 and TRBJ2-2; D perhaps matches TRBD1 (6 bases). CDR1 and CDR2 (germline): MNHEY, SMNVEV (reference sequence). This CDR3 contains 16 residues. V was cut by 2 bases and J by 6 bases, with 16 bases left in between. The CDR3 protein is CASSLPGQGMAGELFF. The CDR3 DNA sequence: TGTGCCAGCAGTTTACCGGGACAAGGGATGGCCGGGGAGCTGTTTTTT.

This sequence joins TRBV27 and TRBJ2-5; 14 bases line up with TRBD2. The J segment lost 4 bases and the V segment lost 5 bases, leaving 18 bases of the junction unmatched. CDR1 and CDR2 (germline): MNHEY, SMNVEV (reference sequence). The CDR3 totals 20 residues. The CDR3, as DNA: TGTGCCAGCAGTCCACGGACTAGCGGGGGGCGTTATATAGGCGGAGAGACCCAGTACTTC. It codes for CASSPRTSGGRYIGGETQYF.